This is a list of T cell receptor beta chains from one sample in a study of PD-1 blockade in classical Hodgkin lymphoma. Profiling relied on immunoSEQ multiplex PCR, and the TCRdb table lists in-frame clones only, not all of them. This repertoire shows approximately 24,000 clones, roughly 77% found once; its top ten account for 22%. The specimen was peripheral blood mononuclear cells (PBMCs), collected before the fourth cycle of nivolumab. These receptor sequences come from a human donor with classical Hodgkin lymphoma. CDR3s include the opening cysteine and the closing phenylalanine or tryptophan. A D gene is named only where the DNA matches it firmly.

d_call	cdr3_length	v_call	cdr3_aa
-	16	TRBV11-2	CASSFLGQSSTDTQYF
-	14	TRBV5-1	CASSLGTERNTIYF
-	16	TRBV9	CASSVGGQGLYNEQFF
-	11	TRBV2	CASSPSYEQYF
-	14	TRBV19	CASSNLAGTGELFF
-	11	TRBV30	CAWRGDTEAFF
-	13	TRBV10-3	CATGKGLNTEAFF
-	17	TRBV27	CASSLFPPGSSYNEQFF
-	17	TRBV11-3	CASSLDLGGASVGEQFF
-	15	TRBV10-3	CAISESMVGNYGYTF
-	11	TRBV6-1	CASKGTGELFF
-	13	TRBV10-1	CASSEGPYNEQFF
-	12	TRBV29-1	CSTYSGATEAFF
TRBD1	14	TRBV2	CASSPRTGRETQYF
-	13	TRBV7-6	CASSLAGNTEAFF
-	15	TRBV5-5	CASSRAGQGKDSYTF
-	13	TRBV5-1	CASSSQDNEKLFF
TRBD2	18	TRBV15	CATSRDGHQAGGPHEQYF
TRBD1	15	TRBV5-1	CASSLQGASNQPQHF
-	11	TRBV10-3	CAISGRGELFF
TRBD2	14	TRBV6-1	CASSPRGGTGELFF
TRBD2	16	TRBV18	CASSPPSGRGINEQFF
TRBD1	17	TRBV30	CAWSALKRGGGTDTQYF
-	14	TRBV4-2	CASSQDLWLGEQYF
-	13	TRBV7-9	CASSTRGPDTQYF
-	14	TRBV11-3	CASSASTGTDTQYF
-	16	TRBV18	CASSPSTLSLQETQYF
TRBD1	17	TRBV28	CASSLAVRGSSNQPQHF
-	15	TRBV6-5	CASSPTRQGFHGYTF
-	13	TRBV30	CAWSVLDNSPLHF
-	11	TRBV20-1	CSARGPYEQYF
TRBD2	22	TRBV10-3	CAIPRGLAGGWEVIWSSCEQYF
TRBD2	17	TRBV11-1	CASSLFSLAGGGNEQFF
-	14	TRBV27	CASSHGGGRYEQYF
-	12	TRBV7-9	CASSLEVGEQYF
-	15	TRBV6-6	CASTSTGVLPYEQYF
-	17	TRBV5-6	CASSPSVTDVSTDTQYF
-	15	TRBV15	CATSRVFGTNYGYTF
TRBD2	20	TRBV19	CASSIDFSGRATLKSYEQYF
TRBD2	16	TRBV5-4	CASSLLRAGVTGELFF
TRBD2	17	TRBV4-2	CASSQDTGGPYTGELFF
-	12	TRBV28	CASSLSYNEQFF
-	14	TRBV5-1	CASSLAGPNYEQYF
-	15	TRBV5-1	CASSVTTGSNQPQHF
-	14	TRBV19	CASSSIDLALGYTF
-	17	TRBV7-9	CASSLGGRQSAGNTIYF
-	11	TRBV10-1	CASTDGHEQYF
-	15	TRBV7-7	CASSPGEGIGQPQHF
-	16	TRBV6-1	CASSEASSGSGNTIYF
-	11	TRBV6-6	CASNSYNEQFF
-	13	TRBV11-3	CASSQNPGDIQYF
-	16	TRBV7-6	CASSLGSAMYQETQYF
-	14	TRBV5-6	CASSLEGIGTEAFF
-	16	TRBV10-3	CATSSGQFSGANVLTF
-	10	TRBV20-1	CSAASETQYF
TRBD1	14	TRBV7-9	CASSLVQGAPEAFF
-	12	TRBV6-1	CASSPTGYEQYF
-	13	TRBV6-6	CASSFLINTEAFF
TRBD2	16	TRBV28	CASSLFGSGSQETQYF